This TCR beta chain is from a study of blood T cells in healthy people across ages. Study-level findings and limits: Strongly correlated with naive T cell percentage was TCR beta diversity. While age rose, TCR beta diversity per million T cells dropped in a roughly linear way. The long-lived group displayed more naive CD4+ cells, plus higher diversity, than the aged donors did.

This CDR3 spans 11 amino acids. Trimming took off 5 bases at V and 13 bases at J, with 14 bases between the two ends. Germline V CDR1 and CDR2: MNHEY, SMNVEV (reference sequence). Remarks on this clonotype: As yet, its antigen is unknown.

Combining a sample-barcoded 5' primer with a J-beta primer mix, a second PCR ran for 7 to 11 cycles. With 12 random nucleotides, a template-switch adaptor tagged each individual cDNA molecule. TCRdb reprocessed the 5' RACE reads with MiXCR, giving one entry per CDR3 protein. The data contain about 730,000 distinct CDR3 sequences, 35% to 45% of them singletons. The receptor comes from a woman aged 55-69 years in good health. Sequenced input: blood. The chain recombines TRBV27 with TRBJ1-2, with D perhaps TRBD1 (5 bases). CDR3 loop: CASSGGGEVTF. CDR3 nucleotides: TGTGCCAGCAGTGGGGGAGGGGAAGTCACCTTC.